The 18 T cell receptor beta chains below were found in one sample sequenced in a study of tumor and adjacent non-tumor tissue in lung cancer. RNA was extracted from bulk tissue without any cell sorting. The library came from three nested PCR rounds adapted from ARM-PCR protocols. A single record per CDR3 protein comes from TCRdb applying MiXCR to the multiplex PCR reads. The data contain tens of thousands of distinct CDR3 sequences, just over 65% of them singletons. Material for sequencing was lung tumor tissue. The receptors were sampled from a man in his 60s with non-small cell lung cancer.

With respect to this clonotype: One junction end does not reproduce the germline sequence, and a read error may be involved. The chain recombines TRBV7-9 with TRBJ1-6; D is unresolved. Per the germline V gene, CDR1 is SEHNR and CDR2 is FQNEAQ (reference sequence). The CDR3 has 18 residues. The chain's CDR3 is CVSSSTNQRSAYNSPLHF. The CDR3 nucleotides read TGTGTCAGCAGCTCAACAAACCAAAGGAGCGCATATAATTCACCCCTCCACTTT.

In regard to this clonotype: The conserved phenylalanine or tryptophan normally closing the CDR3 is absent here, so this likely arose from a read error. The chain uses TRBV11-1 and TRBJ2-7, with a tentative D call TRBD2 (5 bases). The germline gives CDR1 SGHAT, CDR2 FQDESV (reference sequence). The CDR3 has 13 residues. Trimming stripped 5 bases from V and 3 bases from J, with 11 bases between. The CDR3 sequence: CASSLVRGYEQYL. CDR3 in DNA: TGTGCCAGCAGCCTCGTACGGGGCTACGAGCAGTACCTC.

Comments on this clonotype: A clone one base away is much larger, so this may be a read error. The chain is built from TRBV5-1 and TRBJ2-1, with 12 bases identical to TRBD2. CDR1 and CDR2 from the germline V gene are SGHRS and YFSETQ. This CDR3 region has 18 residues. J was trimmed by 6 bases and V by 6 bases; bases with no gene match: 16. CDR3 loop: CASKSMYGGLAGINEQFF. The CDR3 DNA reads TGCGCCAGCAAATCGATGTACGGCGGACTAGCGGGGATCAATGAGCAGTTCTTC.

There are many counts of this clonotype. A much larger clone lies a single base off, so this may be a read error. This rearrangement joins TRBV20-1 to TRBJ2-3; 8 bases agree with TRBD2. Germline CDR1 is DFQATT and CDR2 is SNEGSKA (reference sequence). The CDR3 has 16 amino acids. Here the CDR3 reads CSARVAQRGSTDMQYF. The CDR3 nucleotides read TGCAGTGCTAGAGTGGCTCAGCGGGGGTCCACAGATATGCAGTATTTT.

Details on this clonotype: Compared with germline, one end of the junction differs, possibly owing to a read error. CDR3 amino acids: CASRQTRDRDSRLHF. The CDR3 DNA reads TGTGCCAGCAGGCAAACCCGGGACAGGGACTCACGCCTCCACTTT. This sequence joins TRBV4-2 and TRBJ1-6, with TRBD1 matching 9 bases. Germline CDR1 and CDR2: LGHNA and YNFKEQ. The CDR3 has 15 amino acids.

For this clonotype: A junction boundary mismatches the germline segment, possibly from a read error. The J gene is TRBJ2-7, the V gene TRBV28; D not certain. Per the germline V gene, CDR1 is MDHEN and CDR2 is SYDVKM. The CDR3 runs 12 residues. The CDR3 region is CAIIGPTYEQYF. In DNA, the CDR3 is TGTGCCATCATCGGCCCCACCTACGAGCAATACTTC.

This clonotype was counted only a few times. The junction does not match germline at one end; this may be a read error. The chain carries TRBV7-9 and TRBJ2-3; 10 nucleotides align to TRBD1. This CDR3 has 15 amino acids. Germline CDR1 is SEHNR and CDR2 is FQNEAQ (reference sequence). This CDR3 is CASSLTTGGTYTQYF. The CDR3 nucleotides read TGTGCCAGCAGCTTGACGACAGGGGGCACATATACGCAGTATTTT.

The chain recombines TRBV29-1 with TRBJ2-1; 9 bases line up with TRBD2. Per the germline V gene, CDR1 is SQVTM and CDR2 is ANQGSEA. This CDR3 is 13 amino acids long. Trimming took 7 bases from V and 7 from J; bases not matched to a gene: 8. Here the CDR3 DNA reads TGCAGCGAGACTAGCGGATTATATAATGAGCAGTTCTTC. It is translated as CSETSGLYNEQFF.

The sample holds many counts of this clonotype. V usage is TRBV29-1 and J usage is TRBJ1-2; D might be TRBD1 (5 bases). Germline values: CDR1 SQVTM, CDR2 ANQGSEA. V was cut by 7 bases and J by 8 bases, with 23 bases left in between. This CDR3 is 14 amino acids long. CDR3 coding DNA: TGCAGCGCCTCTAATCCCCAGGGTGGCGAGGGCTACACCTTC. Amino acid sequence: CSASNPQGGEGYTF.

Concerning this clonotype: This could be a read error, since a much larger clone is one nucleotide away. The chain is built from TRBV12-3 or TRBV12-4 and TRBJ2-3; TRBD2 aligns across 7 bases. This CDR3 spans 12 amino acids. The DNA for the CDR3 is TGTACCAGCAGGACTAGTTCAGATACGCAGTACTTT. Translated, it gives CTSRTSSDTQYF.

The count of this clonotype is one. The junction shows a germline mismatch at one end, possibly a read error. V is TRBV6-5 and J is TRBJ1-2; D is unresolved. This CDR3 contains 13 residues. Germline loops: CDR1 MNHEY, CDR2 SVGAGI. The DNA for the CDR3 is TGTGCCTGCAGTTACGGGGTTAACTATGGCTACGCCTTC. Protein sequence: CACSYGVNYGYAF.

Worth noting for this clonotype: The junction does not match germline at one end; this may be a read error. The chain combines TRBV4-1 with TRBJ2-1, with 8 bases matching TRBD2. This CDR3 contains 16 residues. In germline, CDR1 is MGHRA, CDR2 YSYEKL. CDR3 sequence: CASTLGREVQGNEQFF. DNA of the CDR3: TGCGCCAGCACCCTAGGGCGGGAGGTTCAGGGGAATGAGCAGTTCTTT.

The rearrangement uses TRBV11-2 and TRBJ2-7; 9 nucleotides line up with TRBD2. The CDR3 consists of 19 residues. Germline V gives CDR1 SGHAT, CDR2 FQNNGV. V shed 7 bases, J shed 6 bases, and the junction held 25 bases outside the gene matches. This CDR3 reads CASTSDFLAGQKWGVEQYF. CDR3 bases: TGTGCCAGCACCTCAGATTTTCTAGCGGGACAAAAATGGGGAGTCGAGCAGTACTTC.

About this clonotype itself: Because it lacks the conserved phenylalanine or tryptophan at the end, this CDR3 is likely a read error. The chain combines TRBV6-4 with TRBJ2-1, with TRBD2 matching 7 bases. CDR1 and CDR2 from the germline V gene are MRHNA and SNTAGT. CDR3 length: 14 residues. The CDR3 loop is CASSESTSYGEQFL. CDR3 nucleotide sequence: TGTGCTAGCAGTGAATCGACTAGCTACGGTGAGCAGTTCTTA.

The rearrangement joins TRBV10-1 to TRBJ2-7; D perhaps matches TRBD2 (5 bases). Trimming took 7 bases from V and 4 from J, leaving 23 bases between them. Germline assignment: CDR1 WNHNN and CDR2 SYGVQD (reference sequence). This CDR3 region has 16 residues. The CDR3 DNA reads as TGCGCCAGCAACCCACAGCAGGACCTAGCCACTTACGAGCAGTACTTC. Amino acids: CASNPQQDLATYEQYF.

About this clonotype itself: One end of the junction is discordant with germline, which a read error may explain. This chain links TRBV6-2 or TRBV6-3 with TRBJ2-7; D is unclear. Germline V gene sequence: CDR1 MNHEY, CDR2 SVGEGT. The length of the CDR3 is 12 residues. The CDR3 DNA reads TGTGCAAGCAGTTCCGATTACTACGAGCACTACTTC. Residues: CASSSDYYEHYF.

As for this clonotype: A read error may account for a junction end that differs from germline. The V and J genes are TRBV30 and TRBJ1-2, with TRBD1 as a possible D gene (5 bases). Germline V lookup: CDR1 GTSNPN, CDR2 SVGIG (reference sequence). There are 14 residues in the CDR3. The CDR3, as DNA: TGTGCCTGGAGTCAGGGACCGACGAGCTATGGCTACATCTTC. This translates into CAWSQGPTSYGYIF.

The V call is TRBV10-3, the J call TRBJ2-1; a weak D match, TRBD2 (6 bases). The ends were cut back, 6 bases at V and 0 bases at J, with 12 bases in the middle. CDR3 length equals 15 residues. Germline V gene sequence: CDR1 ENHRY, CDR2 SYGVKD. CDR3 sequence reads: CAISTSLRSYNEQFF. CDR3 nucleotide sequence: TGTGCCATCAGCACTAGCCTTCGCTCCTACAATGAGCAGTTCTTC.